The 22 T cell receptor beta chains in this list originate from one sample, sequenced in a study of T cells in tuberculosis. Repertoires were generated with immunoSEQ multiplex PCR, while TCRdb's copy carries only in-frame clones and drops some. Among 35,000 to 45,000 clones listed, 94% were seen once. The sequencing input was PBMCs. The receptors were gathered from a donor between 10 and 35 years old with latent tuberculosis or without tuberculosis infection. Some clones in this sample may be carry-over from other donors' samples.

This chain's CDR3 is CASSSRDTIYEQYV. The CDR3 DNA follows: TGTGCCAGCAGCTCTAGGGACACCATCTACGAGCAGTACGTC. This rearrangement joins TRBV7-2 to TRBJ2-7, with D perhaps matching TRBD1 (6 bases). CDR1 SGHTA and CDR2 FQGNSA come from the germline V gene. The germline V and J ends were trimmed by 4 bases and 3 bases, with 13 bases remaining between them. This CDR3 has 14 residues.

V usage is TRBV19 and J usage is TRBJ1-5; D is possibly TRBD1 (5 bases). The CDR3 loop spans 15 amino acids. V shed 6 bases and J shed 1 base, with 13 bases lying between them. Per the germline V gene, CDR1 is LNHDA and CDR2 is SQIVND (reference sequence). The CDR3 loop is CASRRGLFSNQPQHF. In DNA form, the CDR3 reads TGTGCCAGTAGGCGGGGACTTTTCAGCAATCAGCCCCAGCATTTT.

The CDR3 DNA sequence: TGTGCCAGCAGTCTGTTCAGGGGTGGCTACACCTTC. This sequence encodes CASSLFRGGYTF. This chain uses TRBV28 with TRBJ1-2, with D tentatively TRBD1 (6 bases). In germline, CDR1 is MDHEN, CDR2 SYDVKM. The CDR3 is made up of 12 amino acids. With 5 bases removed from V and 7 bases from J, the gap between germline ends came to 11 bases.

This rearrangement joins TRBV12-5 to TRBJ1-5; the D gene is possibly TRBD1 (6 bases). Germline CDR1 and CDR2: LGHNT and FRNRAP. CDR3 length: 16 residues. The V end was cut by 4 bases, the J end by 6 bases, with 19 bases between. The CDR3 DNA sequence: TGTGCTAGTGGTTCGTACCTCAGGGGCGGATCTCAGCCCCAGCATTTT. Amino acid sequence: CASGSYLRGGSQPQHF.

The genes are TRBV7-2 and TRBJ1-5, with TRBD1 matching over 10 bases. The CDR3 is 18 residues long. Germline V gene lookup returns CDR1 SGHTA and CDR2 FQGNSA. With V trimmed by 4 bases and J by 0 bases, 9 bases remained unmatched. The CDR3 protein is CASSSRGQGRISNQPQHF. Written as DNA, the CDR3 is TGTGCCAGCAGCTCAAGGGGACAGGGGAGAATTAGCAATCAGCCCCAGCATTTT.

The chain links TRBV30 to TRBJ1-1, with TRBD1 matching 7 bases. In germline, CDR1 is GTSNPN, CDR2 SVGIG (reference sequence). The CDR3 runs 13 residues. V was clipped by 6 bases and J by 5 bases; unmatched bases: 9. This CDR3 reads CACREGARTEAFF. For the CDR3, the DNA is TGTGCCTGCCGAGAGGGGGCCCGAACTGAAGCTTTCTTT.

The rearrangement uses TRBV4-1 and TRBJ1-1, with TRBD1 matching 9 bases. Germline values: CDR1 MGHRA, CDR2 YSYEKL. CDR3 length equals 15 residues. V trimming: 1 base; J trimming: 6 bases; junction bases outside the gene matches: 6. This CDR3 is CASSQGRTGAPEAFF. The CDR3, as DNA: TGCGCCAGCAGCCAAGGCCGGACAGGGGCGCCTGAAGCTTTCTTT.

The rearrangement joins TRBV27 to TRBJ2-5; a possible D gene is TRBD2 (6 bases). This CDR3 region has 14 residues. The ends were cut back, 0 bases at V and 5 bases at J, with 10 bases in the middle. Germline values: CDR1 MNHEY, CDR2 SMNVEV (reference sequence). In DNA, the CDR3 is TGTGCCAGCAGTTTATCAGGGACTGGGGAGACCCAGTACTTC. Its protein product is CASSLSGTGETQYF.

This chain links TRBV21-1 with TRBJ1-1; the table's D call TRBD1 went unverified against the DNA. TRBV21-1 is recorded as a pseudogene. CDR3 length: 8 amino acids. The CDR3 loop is CASSNQFF. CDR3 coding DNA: TGTGCCAGCAGCAATCAATTCTTT.

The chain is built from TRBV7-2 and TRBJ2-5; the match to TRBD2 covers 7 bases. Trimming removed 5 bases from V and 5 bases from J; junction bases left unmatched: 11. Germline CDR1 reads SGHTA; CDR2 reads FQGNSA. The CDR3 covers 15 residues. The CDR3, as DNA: TGTGCCAGCAGCCCCAGGAGACTAGCATGGGAGACCCAGTACTTC. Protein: CASSPRRLAWETQYF.

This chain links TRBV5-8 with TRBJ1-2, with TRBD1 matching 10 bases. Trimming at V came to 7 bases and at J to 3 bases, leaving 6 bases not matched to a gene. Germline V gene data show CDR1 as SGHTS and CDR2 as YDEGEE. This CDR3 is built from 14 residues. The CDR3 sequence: CASGGTGVDYGYTF. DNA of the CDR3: TGTGCCAGCGGGGGGACAGGGGTTGACTATGGCTACACCTTC.

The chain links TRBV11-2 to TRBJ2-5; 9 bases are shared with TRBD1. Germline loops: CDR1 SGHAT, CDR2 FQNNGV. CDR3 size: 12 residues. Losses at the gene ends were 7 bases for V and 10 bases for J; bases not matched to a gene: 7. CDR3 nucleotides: TGTGCCAGCACAGGGACAGGGTTGGTCCAGTACTTC. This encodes CASTGTGLVQYF.

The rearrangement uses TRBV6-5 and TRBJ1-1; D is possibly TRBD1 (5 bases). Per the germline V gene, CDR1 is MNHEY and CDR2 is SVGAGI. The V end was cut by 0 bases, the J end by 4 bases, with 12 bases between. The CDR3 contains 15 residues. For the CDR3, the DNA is TGTGCCAGCAGTTACTCTCCAGGGTCGTCCACTGAAGCTTTCTTT. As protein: CASSYSPGSSTEAFF.

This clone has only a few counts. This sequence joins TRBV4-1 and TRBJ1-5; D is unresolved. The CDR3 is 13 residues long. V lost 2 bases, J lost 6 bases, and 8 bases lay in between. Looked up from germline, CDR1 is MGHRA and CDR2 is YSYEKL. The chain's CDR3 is CASSQRGGQPQHF. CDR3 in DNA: TGCGCCAGCAGCCAAAGAGGTGGTCAGCCCCAGCATTTT.

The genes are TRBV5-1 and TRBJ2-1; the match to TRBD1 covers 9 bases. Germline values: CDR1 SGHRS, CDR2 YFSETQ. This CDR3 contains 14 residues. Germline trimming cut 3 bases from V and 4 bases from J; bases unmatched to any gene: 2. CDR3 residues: CASSSGTGYNEQFF. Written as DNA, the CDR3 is TGCGCCAGCAGCTCCGGGACAGGGTACAATGAGCAGTTCTTC.

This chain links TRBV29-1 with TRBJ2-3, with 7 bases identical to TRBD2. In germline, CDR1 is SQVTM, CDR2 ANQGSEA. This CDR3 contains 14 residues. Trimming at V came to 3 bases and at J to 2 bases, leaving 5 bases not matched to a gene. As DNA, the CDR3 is TGCAGCGTTGACCCCAGCGGGGACACAGATACGCAGTATTTT. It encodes CSVDPSGDTDTQYF.

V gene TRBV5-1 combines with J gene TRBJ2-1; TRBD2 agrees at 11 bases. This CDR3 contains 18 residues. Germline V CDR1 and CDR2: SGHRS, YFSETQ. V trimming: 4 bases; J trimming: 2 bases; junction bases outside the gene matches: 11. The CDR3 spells CASSGTSGGANTYNEQFF. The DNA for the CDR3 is TGCGCCAGCAGCGGAACTAGCGGGGGAGCCAACACCTACAATGAGCAGTTCTTC.

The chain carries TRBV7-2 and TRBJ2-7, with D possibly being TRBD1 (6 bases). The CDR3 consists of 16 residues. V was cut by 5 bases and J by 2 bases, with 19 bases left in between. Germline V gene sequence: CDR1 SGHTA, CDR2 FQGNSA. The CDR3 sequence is CASSEQGQLTAYEQYF. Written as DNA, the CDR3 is TGTGCCAGCAGCGAACAAGGACAGCTAACCGCCTACGAGCAGTACTTC.

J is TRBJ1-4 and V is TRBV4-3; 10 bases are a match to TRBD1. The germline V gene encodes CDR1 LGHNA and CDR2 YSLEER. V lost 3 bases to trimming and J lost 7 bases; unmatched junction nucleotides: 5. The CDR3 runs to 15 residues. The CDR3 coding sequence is TGCGCCAGCAGCCACAGGGACAGGGGAAGTGAAAAACTGTTTTTT. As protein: CASSHRDRGSEKLFF.

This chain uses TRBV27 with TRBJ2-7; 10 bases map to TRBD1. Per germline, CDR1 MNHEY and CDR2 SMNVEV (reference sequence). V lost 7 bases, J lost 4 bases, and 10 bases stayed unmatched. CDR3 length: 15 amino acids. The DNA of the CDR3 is TGTGCCAGCACCGAAGGCGGGACAGGGGTTTACGAGCAGTACTTC. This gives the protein CASTEGGTGVYEQYF.

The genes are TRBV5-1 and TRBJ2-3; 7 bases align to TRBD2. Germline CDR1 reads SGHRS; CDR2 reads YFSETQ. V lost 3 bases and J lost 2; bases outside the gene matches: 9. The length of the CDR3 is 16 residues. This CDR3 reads CASSWGVSGSTDTQYF. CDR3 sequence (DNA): TGCGCCAGCAGCTGGGGGGTTAGCGGGTCCACAGATACGCAGTATTTT. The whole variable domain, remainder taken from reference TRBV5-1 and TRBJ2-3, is KAGVTQTPRYLIKTRGQQVTLSCSPISGHRSVSWYQQTPGQGLQFLFEYFSETQRNKGNFPGRFSGRQFSNSRSEMNVSTLELGDSALYLCASSWGVSGSTDTQYFGPGTRLTVL.

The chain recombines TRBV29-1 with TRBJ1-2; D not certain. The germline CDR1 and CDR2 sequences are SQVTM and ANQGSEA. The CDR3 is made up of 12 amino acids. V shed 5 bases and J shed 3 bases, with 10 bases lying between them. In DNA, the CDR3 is TGCAGCGTTTACGACATTGACTATGGCTACACCTTC. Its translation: CSVYDIDYGYTF.